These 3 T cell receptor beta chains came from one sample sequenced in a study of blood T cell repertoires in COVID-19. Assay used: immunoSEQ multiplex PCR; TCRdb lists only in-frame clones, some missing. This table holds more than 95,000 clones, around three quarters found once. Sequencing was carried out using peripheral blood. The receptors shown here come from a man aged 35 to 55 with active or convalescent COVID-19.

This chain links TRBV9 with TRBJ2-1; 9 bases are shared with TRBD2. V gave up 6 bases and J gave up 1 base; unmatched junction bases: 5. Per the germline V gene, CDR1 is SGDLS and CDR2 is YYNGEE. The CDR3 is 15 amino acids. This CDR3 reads CASTSGGLSYNEQFF. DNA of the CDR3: TGTGCCAGCACCAGCGGGGGGCTATCCTACAATGAGCAGTTCTTC. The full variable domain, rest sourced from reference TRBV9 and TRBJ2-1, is DSGVTQTPKHLITATGQRVTLRCSPRSGDLSVYWYQQSLDQGLQFLIQYYNGEERAKGNILERFSAQQFPDLHSELNLSSLELGDSALYFCASTSGGLSYNEQFFGPGTRLTVL.

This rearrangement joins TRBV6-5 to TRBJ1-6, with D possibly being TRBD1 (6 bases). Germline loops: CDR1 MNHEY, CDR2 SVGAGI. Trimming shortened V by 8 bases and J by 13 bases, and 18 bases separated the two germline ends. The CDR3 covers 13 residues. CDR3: CASSTKRGGPLHF. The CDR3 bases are TGTGCCAGCTCGACCAAAAGGGGGGGGCCCCTCCACTTT.

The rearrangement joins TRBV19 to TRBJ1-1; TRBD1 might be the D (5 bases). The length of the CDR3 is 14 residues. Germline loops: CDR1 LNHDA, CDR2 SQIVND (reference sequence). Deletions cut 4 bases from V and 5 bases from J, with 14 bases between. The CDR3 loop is CASSTVGGSTEAFF. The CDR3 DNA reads TGTGCCAGTAGTACCGTGGGGGGGAGTACTGAAGCTTTCTTT.